The T cell receptor beta chain described here comes from a study of glioma-infiltrating T cells (dated by TCRdb to 2016 to 2017). Notes on the research overall: Glioma tissue, non-neoplastic brain tissue and matched peripheral blood mononuclear cells were used as sources from which TCR alpha- and beta-chain repertoires were sequenced. Each tissue-infiltrating repertoire was compared with the same patient's peripheral blood repertoire to measure divergence between tissue and blood T-cell populations. The paired cohort was made up of three low-grade glioma patients, 7 or 8 primary glioblastoma patients and three non-glioma patients who contributed non-neoplastic brain tissue. Broader findings and caveats from the paper: The group comparisons were based on small numbers of patients: three non-neoplastic, three low-grade glioma and roughly eight glioblastoma patients. VJ-independent divergence between tissue and blood was found to be below expectation in non-neoplastic patients but above expectation in all gliomas, particularly low-grade gliomas. Only a very small number of CDR3 sequences turned up in both tissue and blood, a result put down to high CDR3 diversity combined with limited sampling.

The CDR3 spans 12 residues, from the cysteine through the phenylalanine. The only DNA kept is the CDR3, 36 bases in frame from the first base. Cut back by 0 bases and 7 bases, the V and J ends lie 9 bases apart. The germline V gene (reference sequence) gives CDR1 as DFQATT and CDR2 as SNEGSKA. Many counts were recorded for this clonotype. Its antigen is still unknown. The sample holds no much larger clone one base away, and base qualities are not on file. The iRepertoire nested amplicon-rescue multiplex PCR (arm-PCR) platform was used to amplify TCR alpha and beta CDR3 regions from RNA. The input for one-step reverse transcription and amplification was roughly 95-400 ng of tissue mRNA or PBMC total RNA. Following bead purification, Illumina adapters were added by a secondary multiplex PCR, and libraries between 200 and 400 bp were gel-purified. Internal 6-nucleotide barcodes were carried by the libraries and were used for demultiplexing. Sequencing of the libraries was done on an Illumina MiSeq using 2x220 or 2x250 nucleotide paired-end reads. On the authors' methods: FLASH 1.2.11 was used to merge paired reads, and BWA-MEM then aligned the reads to the GRCh37 human genome before TRA and TRB reads were extracted. V and J assignment used an IMGT-derived reference of cassette sequences and CDR3 motifs that included pseudogenes. Three-frame translation of reads was performed, and productive CDR3s were defined as those with a C...FGXG motif and no stop codons. Unique combinations of V-J cassette pair and CDR3 amino acid sequence were defined as clonotypes. Reads were filtered by Hamming distance, thresholded by each sample's sequence error rate in mapped regions. The public reads were reanalyzed by TCRdb: fastp trimming at Q25, MiXCR alignment, in-frame beta chains only. Each CDR3 protein gets just one entry, which takes the most common genes and DNA from the rows behind it. The authors' filters were not applied to this entry. This sample is represented by 150,000 to 200,000 distinct CDR3 sequences; roughly two fifths of them were singletons. The ten largest clonotypes hold around 5.2% of the sample.

The receptor was derived from a human donor with low-grade glioma or glioblastoma, undergoing nonglioma brain surgery, or in good health (not recorded which). The sample taken for sequencing was glioma tissue, nonneoplastic brain tissue, or PBMCs (not recorded which). The chain employs TRBV20-1 and TRBJ1-1, with the D gene not clear enough to name. Here the CDR3 is given as CSARETFGEAFF. The nucleotides are TGCAGTGCTAGAGAGACCTTCGGTGAAGCTTTCTTT.